This T cell receptor beta chain is drawn from a study of beta chain features in type 1 diabetes. Expressed TCRB transcripts were sequenced, since all the RNA that had been isolated was reverse transcribed. Libraries were prepared by immunoSEQ multiplex PCR; TCRdb keeps only in-frame clonotypes and omits some of them. The sample includes 120,000 to 150,000 clones, about 51% of them seen just once. This clone was seen more than once but under ten times. There are 15 residues in the CDR3. Germline CDR1 and CDR2: LNHDA and SQIVND (reference sequence). J was trimmed by 2 bases and V by 4 bases; bases with no gene match: 3.

Sequencing was performed on Tregs from blood. J is TRBJ2-1 and V is TRBV19; 9 nucleotides align to TRBD1. The TCR was taken from a man aged 18 to 29 in good health. This CDR3 reads CASSTDRGAYNEQFF. Written as DNA, the CDR3 is TGTGCCAGTAGTACAGACAGGGGGGCCTACAATGAGCAGTTCTTC. Based on the CDR3 plus reference TRBV19 and TRBJ2-1, the full variable domain is DGGITQSPKYLFRKEGQNVTLSCEQNLNHDAMYWYRQDPGQGLRLIYYSQIVNDFQKGDIAEGYSVSREKKESFPLTVTSAQKNPTAFYLCASSTDRGAYNEQFFGPGTRLTVL.